The 7 T cell receptor beta chains in this list originate from one sample, sequenced in a study of a mutant IDH1 vaccine in newly diagnosed glioma. The method was immunoSEQ multiplex PCR; TCRdb's version includes in-frame clones alone and lacks a portion of them. Of about 60,000 clones in the sample, approximately 87% were seen once. These receptors have no known antigen. Time point denoted: week 35, safety follow-up. With topical imiquimod, each dose of the vaccine consisted of 300 ug of mutant IDH1 20-mer peptide. The source material was PBMCs, sampled from a glioma patient whose treatment included an IDH1 peptide vaccine. Every receptor here comes from a man aged 40-49 years with glioma.

The count of this clone is one. The chain's CDR3 is CASSLSGSSFYEQYF. The DNA for the CDR3 is TGTGCCAGCAGCTTAAGCGGGAGCTCTTTCTACGAGCAGTACTTC. This chain links TRBV7-2 with TRBJ2-7, with 8 bases identical to TRBD2. This CDR3 is 15 amino acids long. V shed 2 bases, J shed 3 bases, and the junction held 6 bases outside the gene matches. The germline gives CDR1 SGHTA, CDR2 FQGNSA. The whole variable domain, filled in from reference TRBV7-2 and TRBJ2-7, reads GAGVSQSPSNKVTEKGKDVELRCDPISGHTALYWYRQSLGQGLEFLIYFQGNSAPDKSGLPSDRFSAERTGGSVSTLTIQRTQQEDSAVYLCASSLSGSSFYEQYFGPGTRLTVT.

The J gene is TRBJ1-4, the V gene TRBV5-1, with 8 bases identical to TRBD1. Germline values: CDR1 SGHRS, CDR2 YFSETQ. The CDR3 covers 15 residues. With 4 bases clipped from V and 7 bases from J, the junction kept 9 bases outside the gene matches. This CDR3 reads CASSRSGGGGEKLFF. CDR3 DNA: TGCGCCAGCAGCCGATCAGGGGGCGGTGGTGAAAAACTGTTTTTT.

The gene calls are TRBV5-1 and TRBJ2-7; D remains ambiguous. Trimming shortened V by 3 bases and J by 7 bases, and 11 bases separated the two germline ends. This CDR3 comprises 12 residues. CDR1 is SGHRS and CDR2 is YFSETQ in the germline V gene. The CDR3 DNA follows: TGCGCCAGCAGCTCCCCCCGTCGGGAGCAGTACTTC. As protein: CASSSPRREQYF. Drawing the rest from reference TRBV5-1 and TRBJ2-7, the complete variable domain is KAGVTQTPRYLIKTRGQQVTLSCSPISGHRSVSWYQQTPGQGLQFLFEYFSETQRNKGNFPGRFSGRQFSNSRSEMNVSTLELGDSALYLCASSSPRREQYFGPGTRLTVT.

This clone appeared once. The rearrangement uses TRBV5-1 and TRBJ1-1; D may be TRBD1 (5 bases). Germline assignment: CDR1 SGHRS and CDR2 YFSETQ. CDR3 size: 15 residues. Trimming took 0 bases from V and 1 from J, leaving 10 bases between them. The CDR3 region is CASSLVDNRNTEAFF. CDR3 DNA sequence: TGCGCCAGCAGCTTGGTGGACAACAGGAACACTGAAGCTTTCTTT. The full variable domain, with the rest looked up from reference TRBV5-1 and TRBJ1-1, is KAGVTQTPRYLIKTRGQQVTLSCSPISGHRSVSWYQQTPGQGLQFLFEYFSETQRNKGNFPGRFSGRQFSNSRSEMNVSTLELGDSALYLCASSLVDNRNTEAFFGQGTRLTVV.

The chain employs TRBV7-8 and TRBJ1-2; D unclear. Germline loops: CDR1 SGHVS, CDR2 FQNEAQ. V was trimmed by 5 bases and J by 0 bases, leaving 19 bases between them. The CDR3 length is 17 residues. The CDR3 DNA is TGTGCCAGCAGCGCAATGGCCTACGGCGGGGCTAACTATGGCTACACCTTC. It translates to CASSAMAYGGANYGYTF.

Concerning this clone itself: Other DNA sequences in the same sample also yield this CDR3. The J gene is TRBJ2-5, the V gene TRBV7-9; no definite D call. Trimming pared 0 bases from V and 0 bases from J, leaving 5 bases between. This CDR3 spans 14 amino acids. Germline V gene lookup returns CDR1 SEHNR and CDR2 FQNEAQ (reference sequence). CDR3 sequence: CASSLAGDQETQYF. As DNA, the CDR3 is TGTGCCAGCAGCTTAGCGGGCGACCAAGAGACCCAGTACTTC.

The chain joins TRBV29-1 to TRBJ2-5, with D tentatively TRBD1 (6 bases). The V gene's germline CDR1 is SQVTM and CDR2 ANQGSEA. Trimming left V 1 base short and J 0 bases short, with 9 bases between. CDR3 length: 14 residues. The CDR3 DNA sequence: TGCAGCGTTGAAGGGTGGGACAACCAAGAGACCCAGTACTTC. Its protein is CSVEGWDNQETQYF.